In its sample, the clone carrying this TCR beta chain was seen many times. As yet, its antigen is unknown. CDR3 length: 15 residues. Germline trimming cut 0 bases from V and 9 bases from J; bases unmatched to any gene: 3. CDR1 and CDR2 (germline): SGHRS, YFSETQ. The authors built TCR beta libraries using iRepertoire HTBI primers and Arm-PCR of CDR3 regions. Each CDR3 protein is one row after TCRdb ran MiXCR on the multiplex PCR reads. The sample lists about 350,000 distinct CDR3 sequences, over 15% occurring once. The sample originates from a study of regulatory T cells in long-lasting Graves disease. Study-wide context: Less than 3 months of antithyroid drugs had been taken by newly diagnosed Graves' patients. General study findings and limits: Persistent disease was associated with favored TRBV28 usage and with favored use of TRBJ1-2 and TRBJ2-5. Possibly, accuracy suffered from the small sample size. A greater number of public clonotypes (fewer than 3,000) was shared by persistent patients than by new patients (about 890).

Time point: newly diagnosed GD, antithyroid drugs for less than 3 months. Extracted PBMC RNA gave rise to the TCR library. These data were also reused for a study on T cells in Graves' hyperthyroidism and ophthalmopathy.

Sequencing was performed on peripheral blood mononuclear cells (PBMCs), taken at new diagnosis, from a patient treated with antithyroid drugs. The rearrangement uses TRBV5-1 and TRBJ2-1, with 13 bases aligning to TRBD2. The clonotype was recovered from a man aged 40-55 years with Graves disease. The CDR3 reads CASSLGLAGGLEQFF. In DNA form, the CDR3 reads TGCGCCAGCAGCTTGGGACTAGCGGGGGGACTTGAGCAGTTCTTC.